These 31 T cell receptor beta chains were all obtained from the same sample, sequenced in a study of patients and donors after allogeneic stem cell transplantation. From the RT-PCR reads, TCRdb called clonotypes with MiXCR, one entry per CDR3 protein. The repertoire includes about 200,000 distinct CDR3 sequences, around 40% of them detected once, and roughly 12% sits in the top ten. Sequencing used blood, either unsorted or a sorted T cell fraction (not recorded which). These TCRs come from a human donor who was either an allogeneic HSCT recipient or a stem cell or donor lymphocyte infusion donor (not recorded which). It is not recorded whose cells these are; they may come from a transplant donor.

CDR3 coding DNA: TGTGCCAGCAGGGGACCTAAGGCGACCGGGGAGCTGTTTTTT. It codes for CASRGPKATGELFF. The chain carries TRBV5-5 and TRBJ2-2; TRBD1 or TRBD2 may be the D gene (5 bases each). The CDR3 loop spans 14 amino acids. The germline V gene encodes CDR1 SGHKS and CDR2 YYEKEE (reference sequence). Trimming pared 5 bases from V and 5 bases from J, leaving 13 bases between.

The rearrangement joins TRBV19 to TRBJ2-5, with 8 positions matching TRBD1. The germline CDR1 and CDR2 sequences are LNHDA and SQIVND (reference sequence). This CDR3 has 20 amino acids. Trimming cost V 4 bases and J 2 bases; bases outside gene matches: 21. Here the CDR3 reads CASSRQGTGPAHDKQETQYF. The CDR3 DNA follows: TGTGCCAGTAGTAGGCAAGGGACAGGCCCTGCACACGACAAACAAGAGACCCAGTACTTC.

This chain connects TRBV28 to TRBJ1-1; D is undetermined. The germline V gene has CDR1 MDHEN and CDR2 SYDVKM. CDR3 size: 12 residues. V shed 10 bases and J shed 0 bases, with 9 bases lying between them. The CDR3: CATGPLNTEAFF. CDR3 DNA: TGTGCCACCGGACCCCTGAACACTGAAGCTTTCTTT.

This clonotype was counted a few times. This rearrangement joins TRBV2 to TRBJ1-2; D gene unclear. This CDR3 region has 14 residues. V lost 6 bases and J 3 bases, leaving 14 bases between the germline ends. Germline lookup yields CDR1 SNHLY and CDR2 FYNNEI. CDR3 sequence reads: CASREVRLDYGYTF. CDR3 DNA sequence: TGTGCCAGCAGGGAGGTTCGTTTGGACTATGGCTACACCTTC.

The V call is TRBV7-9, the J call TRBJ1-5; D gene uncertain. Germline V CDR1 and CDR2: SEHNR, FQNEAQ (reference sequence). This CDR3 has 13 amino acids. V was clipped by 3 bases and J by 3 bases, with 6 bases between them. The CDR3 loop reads CASSFGVNQPQHF. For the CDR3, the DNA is TGTGCCAGCAGCTTTGGGGTCAATCAGCCCCAGCATTTT.

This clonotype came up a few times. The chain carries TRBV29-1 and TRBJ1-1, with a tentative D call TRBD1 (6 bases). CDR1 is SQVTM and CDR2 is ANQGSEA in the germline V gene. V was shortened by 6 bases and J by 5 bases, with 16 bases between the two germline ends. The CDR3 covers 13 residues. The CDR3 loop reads CSVGAGVRTEAFF. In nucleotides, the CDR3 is TGCAGCGTCGGGGCAGGGGTAAGGACTGAAGCTTTCTTT.

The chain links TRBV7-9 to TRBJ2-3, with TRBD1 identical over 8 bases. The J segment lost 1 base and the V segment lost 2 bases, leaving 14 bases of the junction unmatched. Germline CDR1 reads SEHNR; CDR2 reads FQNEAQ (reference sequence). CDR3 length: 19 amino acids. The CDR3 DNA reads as TGTGCCAGCAGCTTAAGTGAGCGCACAAGGACAGGGCGCACAGATACGCAGTATTTT. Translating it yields CASSLSERTRTGRTDTQYF.

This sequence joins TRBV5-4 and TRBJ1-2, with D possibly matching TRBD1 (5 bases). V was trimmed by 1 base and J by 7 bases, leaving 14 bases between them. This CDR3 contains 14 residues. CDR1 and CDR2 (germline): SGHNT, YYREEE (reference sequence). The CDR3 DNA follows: TGTGCCAGCAGCTTGTCGGCAGGGAGGTTTGGCTACACCTTC. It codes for CASSLSAGRFGYTF.

The CDR3 here is CASSLASNQPQHF. CDR3 DNA sequence: TGTGCCAGCAGCTTGGCCTCCAATCAGCCCCAGCATTTT. This chain connects TRBV7-2 to TRBJ1-5; D unresolved. Germline CDR1 is SGHTA and CDR2 is FQGNSA. The germline V and J ends were trimmed by 3 bases and 3 bases, with 6 bases remaining between them. The CDR3 loop spans 13 amino acids.

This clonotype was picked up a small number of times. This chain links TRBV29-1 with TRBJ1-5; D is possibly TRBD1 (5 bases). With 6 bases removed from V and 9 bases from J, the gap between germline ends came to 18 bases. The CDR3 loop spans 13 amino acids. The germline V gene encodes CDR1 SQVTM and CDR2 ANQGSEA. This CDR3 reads CSVARDLTSPQHF. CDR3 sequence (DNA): TGCAGCGTGGCGCGGGACCTCACTTCGCCCCAGCATTTT.

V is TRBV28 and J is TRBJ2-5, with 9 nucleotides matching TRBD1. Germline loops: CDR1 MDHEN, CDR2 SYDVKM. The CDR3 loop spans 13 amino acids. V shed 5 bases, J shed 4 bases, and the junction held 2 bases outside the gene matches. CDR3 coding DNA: TGTGCCAGCAGTCCACAGGGGGCAGAGACCCAGTACTTC. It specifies CASSPQGAETQYF. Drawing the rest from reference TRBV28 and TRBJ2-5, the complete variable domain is DVKVTQSSRYLVKRTGEKVFLECVQDMDHENMFWYRQDPGLGLRLIYFSYDVKMKEKGDIPEGYSVSREKKERFSLILESASTNQTSMYLCASSPQGAETQYFGPGTRLLVL.

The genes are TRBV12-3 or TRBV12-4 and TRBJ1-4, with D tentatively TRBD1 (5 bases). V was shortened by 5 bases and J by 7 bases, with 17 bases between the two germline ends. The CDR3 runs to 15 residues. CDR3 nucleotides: TGTGCCAGCAGTAGGGACGTCCTGTTTGGTGAAAAACTGTTTTTT. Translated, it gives CASSRDVLFGEKLFF.

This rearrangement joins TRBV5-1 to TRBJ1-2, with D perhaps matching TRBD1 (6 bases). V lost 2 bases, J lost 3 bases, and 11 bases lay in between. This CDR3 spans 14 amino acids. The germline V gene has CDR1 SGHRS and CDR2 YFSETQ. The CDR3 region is CASSFAGGHYGYTF. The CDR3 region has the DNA TGCGCCAGCAGCTTCGCGGGGGGCCACTATGGCTACACCTTC.

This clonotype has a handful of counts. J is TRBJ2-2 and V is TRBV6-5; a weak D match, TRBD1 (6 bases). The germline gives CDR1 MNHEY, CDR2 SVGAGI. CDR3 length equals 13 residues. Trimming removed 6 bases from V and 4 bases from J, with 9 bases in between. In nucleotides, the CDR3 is TGTGCCAGCAGCCGAGGGGGCACCGGGGAGCTGTTTTTT. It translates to CASSRGGTGELFF.

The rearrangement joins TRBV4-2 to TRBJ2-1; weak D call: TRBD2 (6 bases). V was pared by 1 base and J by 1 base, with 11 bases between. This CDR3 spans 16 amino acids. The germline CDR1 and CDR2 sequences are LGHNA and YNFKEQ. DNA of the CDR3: TGTGCCAGCAGCCAAGTCCCCCGGGGGTCCTACAATGAGCAGTTCTTC. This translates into CASSQVPRGSYNEQFF.

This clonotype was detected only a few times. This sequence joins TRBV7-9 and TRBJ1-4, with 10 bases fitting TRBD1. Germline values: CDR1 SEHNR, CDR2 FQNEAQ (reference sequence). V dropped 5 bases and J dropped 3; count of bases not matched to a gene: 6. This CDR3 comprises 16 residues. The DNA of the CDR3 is TGTGCCAGCAGCCGGACAGGGGGAACGCCTAATGAAAAACTGTTTTTT. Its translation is CASSRTGGTPNEKLFF.

The CDR3 DNA is TGCGCCAGCAGTGTTTCTAGCGGGGGTTCGTACAATGAGCAGTTCTTC. Its translation is CASSVSSGGSYNEQFF. V is TRBV10-1 and J is TRBJ2-1, with TRBD2 matching 10 bases. The V gene end was trimmed by 4 bases and the J gene end by 4 bases; junction bases not matched to a gene: 7. The V gene's germline CDR1 is WNHNN and CDR2 SYGVQD (reference sequence). This CDR3 region has 16 residues.

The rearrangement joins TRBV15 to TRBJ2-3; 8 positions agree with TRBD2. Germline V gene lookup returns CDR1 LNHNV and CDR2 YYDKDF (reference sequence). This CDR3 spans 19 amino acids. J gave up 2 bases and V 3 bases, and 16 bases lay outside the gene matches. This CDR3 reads CATSRYLLRTSTTTDTQYF. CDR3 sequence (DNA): TGTGCCACCAGCAGGTATTTGTTGCGGACTAGCACCACCACAGATACGCAGTATTTT.

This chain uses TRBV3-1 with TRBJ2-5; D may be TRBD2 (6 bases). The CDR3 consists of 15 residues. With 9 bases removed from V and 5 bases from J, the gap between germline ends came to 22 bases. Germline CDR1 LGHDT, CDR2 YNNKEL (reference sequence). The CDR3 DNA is TGTGCCAGTCGGGCGAGGGACTCCCCTGGGGAGACCCAGTACTTC. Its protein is CASRARDSPGETQYF.

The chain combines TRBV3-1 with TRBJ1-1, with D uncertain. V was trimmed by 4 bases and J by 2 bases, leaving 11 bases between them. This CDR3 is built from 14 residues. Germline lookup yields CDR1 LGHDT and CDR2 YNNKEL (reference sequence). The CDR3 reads CASSPVIANTEAFF. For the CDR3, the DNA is TGTGCCAGCAGCCCCGTTATAGCTAACACTGAAGCTTTCTTT.

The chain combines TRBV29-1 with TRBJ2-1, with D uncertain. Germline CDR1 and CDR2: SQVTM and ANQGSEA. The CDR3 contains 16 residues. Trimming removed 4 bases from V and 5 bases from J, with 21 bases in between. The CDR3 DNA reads TGCAGCGTTGTATGGCCTCTTCTTGGTTCCCACAATGAGCAGTTCTTC. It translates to CSVVWPLLGSHNEQFF.

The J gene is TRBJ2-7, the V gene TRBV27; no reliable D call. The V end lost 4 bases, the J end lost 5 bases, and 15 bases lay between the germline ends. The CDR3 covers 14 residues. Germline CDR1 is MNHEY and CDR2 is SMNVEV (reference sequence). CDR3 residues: CASSSRPGENEQYF. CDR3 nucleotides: TGTGCCAGCAGTTCTCGTCCGGGCGAGAACGAGCAGTACTTC.

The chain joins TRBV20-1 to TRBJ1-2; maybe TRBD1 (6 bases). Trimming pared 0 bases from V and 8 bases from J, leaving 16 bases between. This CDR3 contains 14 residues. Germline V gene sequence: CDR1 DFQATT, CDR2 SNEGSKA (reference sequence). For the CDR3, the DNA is TGCAGTGCTAGAGATCCCGGGGCAGGGGAAGGCTACACCTTC. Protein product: CSARDPGAGEGYTF.

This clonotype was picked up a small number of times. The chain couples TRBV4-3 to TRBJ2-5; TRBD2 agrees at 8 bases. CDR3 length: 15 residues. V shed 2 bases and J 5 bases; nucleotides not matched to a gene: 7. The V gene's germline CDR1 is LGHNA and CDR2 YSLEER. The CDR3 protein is CASSQRPAGVETQYF. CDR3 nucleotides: TGCGCCAGCAGCCAACGGCCAGCGGGGGTGGAGACCCAGTACTTC.

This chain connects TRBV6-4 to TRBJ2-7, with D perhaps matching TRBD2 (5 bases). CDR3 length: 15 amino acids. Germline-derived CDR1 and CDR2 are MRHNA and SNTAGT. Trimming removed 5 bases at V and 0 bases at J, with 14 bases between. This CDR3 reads CASSRGPAASYEQYF. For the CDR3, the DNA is TGTGCCAGCAGTCGAGGACCAGCGGCCTCCTACGAGCAGTACTTC.

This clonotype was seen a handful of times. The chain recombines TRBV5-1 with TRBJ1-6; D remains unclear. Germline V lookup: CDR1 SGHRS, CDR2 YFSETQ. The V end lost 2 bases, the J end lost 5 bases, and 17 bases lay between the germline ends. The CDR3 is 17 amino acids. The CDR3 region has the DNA TGCGCCAGCAGCTTAGGACGGCGCCAGATGCATAATTCACCCCTCCACTTT. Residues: CASSLGRRQMHNSPLHF.

The CDR3, as DNA: TGCGCCAGCAGCTTGGAGGGAAGGCGTATGGATACGCAGTATTTT. Its translation: CASSLEGRRMDTQYF. V and J are TRBV5-1 and TRBJ2-3; D ambiguous. V lost 0 bases, J lost 6 bases, and 14 bases lay in between. The germline V gene encodes CDR1 SGHRS and CDR2 YFSETQ. This CDR3 region has 15 residues.

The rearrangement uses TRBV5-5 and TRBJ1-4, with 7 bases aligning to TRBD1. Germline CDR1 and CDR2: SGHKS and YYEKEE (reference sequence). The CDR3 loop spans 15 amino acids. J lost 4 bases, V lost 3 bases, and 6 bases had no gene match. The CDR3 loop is CASSWPGTDNEKLFF. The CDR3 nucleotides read TGTGCCAGCAGCTGGCCCGGGACAGATAATGAAAAACTGTTTTTT.

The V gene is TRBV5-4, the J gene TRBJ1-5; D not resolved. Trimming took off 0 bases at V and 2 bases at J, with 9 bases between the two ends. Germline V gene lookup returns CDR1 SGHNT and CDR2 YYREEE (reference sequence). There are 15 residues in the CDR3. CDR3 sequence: CASSLVPGGNQPQHF. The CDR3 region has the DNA TGTGCCAGCAGCTTGGTGCCGGGAGGCAATCAGCCCCAGCATTTT.

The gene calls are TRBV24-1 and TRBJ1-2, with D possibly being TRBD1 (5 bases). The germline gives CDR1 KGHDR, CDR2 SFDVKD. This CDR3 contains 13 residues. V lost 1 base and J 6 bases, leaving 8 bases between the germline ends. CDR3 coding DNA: TGTGCCACCAGTGATTTCTCGGGGCATGGCTACACCTTC. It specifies CATSDFSGHGYTF.

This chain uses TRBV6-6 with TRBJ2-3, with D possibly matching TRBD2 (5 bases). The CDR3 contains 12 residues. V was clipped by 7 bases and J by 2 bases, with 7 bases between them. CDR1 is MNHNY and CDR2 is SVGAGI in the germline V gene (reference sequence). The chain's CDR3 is CASTADTDTQYF. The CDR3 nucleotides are TGTGCCAGCACAGCGGACACAGATACGCAGTATTTT.